A single sample is the source of the 10 T cell receptor beta chains below, sequenced in a study of shared clonotypes between healthy human individuals. Sequenced by immunoSEQ multiplex PCR; TCRdb stores in-frame clones only, minus some. The table has 490,000 or so clones, around 78% seen once. Material for sequencing was PBMCs. All receptors come from a woman in her thirties or forties in good health. Some clones in this sample may be carry-over from other donors' samples.

A single count supports this clone. The chain joins TRBV19 to TRBJ2-3, with D perhaps matching TRBD2 (7 bases). CDR1 LNHDA and CDR2 SQIVND come from the germline V gene (reference sequence). This CDR3 is 14 amino acids long. Trimming removed 9 bases at V and 1 base at J, with 14 bases between. As DNA, the CDR3 is TGTGCCAGCCATACGGGGGGCGGCACAGATACGCAGTATTTT. It is translated as CASHTGGGTDTQYF.

The chain employs TRBV28 and TRBJ2-1; 8 bases are a match to TRBD2. Germline V gene data show CDR1 as MDHEN and CDR2 as SYDVKM. J lost 0 bases, V lost 8 bases, and 15 bases had no gene match. There are 18 residues in the CDR3. CDR3 residues: CASCRGGSGTSSYNEQFF. For the CDR3, the DNA is TGTGCCAGCTGTCGAGGGGGTAGCGGGACGAGCTCCTACAATGAGCAGTTCTTC.

This clone was seen more than once but under ten times. This chain links TRBV5-1 with TRBJ1-1; D call uncertain. The germline V and J ends were trimmed by 4 bases and 5 bases, with 15 bases remaining between them. Germline V gives CDR1 SGHRS, CDR2 YFSETQ. The CDR3 contains 14 residues. CDR3 coding DNA: TGCGCCAGCAGCCTGGACGCCCTTGGGACTGAAGCTTTCTTT. Translation: CASSLDALGTEAFF.

This clone has ten or more counts. This chain joins TRBV5-1 and TRBJ2-5; TRBD2 aligns across 9 bases. The CDR3 extends over 15 amino acids. With V trimmed by 2 bases and J by 4 bases, 6 bases remained unmatched. In germline, CDR1 is SGHRS, CDR2 YFSETQ. In DNA, the CDR3 is TGCGCCAGCAGCTTAGCAGCGGGAGGTGGAGAGACCCAGTACTTC. It yields the protein CASSLAAGGGETQYF.

The V call is TRBV10-1, the J call TRBJ2-7, with TRBD2 identical over 7 bases. The CDR3 length is 13 residues. The trim removed 8 bases at V and 0 bases at J, leaving 4 bases unmatched. CDR1 is WNHNN, CDR2 SYGVQD, per germline (reference sequence). CDR3 sequence: CASGSSGSYEQYF. In DNA, the CDR3 is TGCGCCAGCGGTTCTAGCGGCTCCTACGAGCAGTACTTC.

This sequence joins TRBV6-5 and TRBJ2-2; D perhaps matches TRBD2 (6 bases). Germline V gene sequence: CDR1 MNHEY, CDR2 SVGAGI. The CDR3 contains 12 residues. V shed 8 bases and J shed 3 bases, with 7 bases lying between them. The DNA for the CDR3 is TGTGCCAGCTGCGGGGACACCGGGGAGCTGTTTTTT. Protein sequence: CASCGDTGELFF.

This chain uses TRBV7-8 with TRBJ1-2; possibly TRBD1 for D (5 bases). Trimming left V 5 bases short and J 1 base short, with 14 bases between. Looked up from germline, CDR1 is SGHVS and CDR2 is FQNEAQ. CDR3 length: 15 residues. The CDR3 is CASSPRAGYNYGYTF. CDR3 DNA sequence: TGTGCCAGCAGCCCCCGGGCAGGGTATAACTATGGCTACACCTTC. Supplemented by reference TRBV7-8 and TRBJ1-2, the full variable domain reads GAGVSQSPRYKVAKRGQDVALRCDPISGHVSLFWYQQALGQGPEFLTYFQNEAQLDKSGLPSDRFFAERPEGSVSTLKIQRTQQEDSAVYLCASSPRAGYNYGYTFGSGTRLTVV.

This clone came up a few times. The V call is TRBV10-3, the J call TRBJ2-2; tentatively, D is TRBD2 (6 bases). The V gene lost 6 bases and the J gene lost 4 bases, with 12 bases spanning the gap. CDR1 and CDR2 (germline): ENHRY, SYGVKD. The CDR3 sequence is 14 residues long. Here the CDR3 reads CAISGGVSTGELFF. The CDR3 DNA reads TGTGCCATCAGCGGGGGAGTTTCCACCGGGGAGCTGTTTTTT.

This clone has only a few counts. The chain carries TRBV10-2 and TRBJ2-5; D ambiguous. The last part of the DNA fits TRBJ2-7 better; the J call may be wrong. Germline assignment: CDR1 WSHSY and CDR2 SAAADI. CDR3 size: 14 residues. The CDR3, as DNA: TGCGCCAGCTGCAGACTGGCCAGCTCCTACGAGCAGTACTTC. Protein sequence: CASCRLASSYEQYF.

The rearrangement joins TRBV15 to TRBJ2-1; no clear D. Germline V gene sequence: CDR1 LNHNV, CDR2 YYDKDF (reference sequence). CDR3 size: 15 residues. V was shortened by 0 bases and J by 5 bases, with 11 bases between the two germline ends. The CDR3 is CATSRDRNLNNEQFF. CDR3 bases: TGTGCCACCAGCAGAGATCGCAACTTAAACAATGAGCAGTTCTTC.